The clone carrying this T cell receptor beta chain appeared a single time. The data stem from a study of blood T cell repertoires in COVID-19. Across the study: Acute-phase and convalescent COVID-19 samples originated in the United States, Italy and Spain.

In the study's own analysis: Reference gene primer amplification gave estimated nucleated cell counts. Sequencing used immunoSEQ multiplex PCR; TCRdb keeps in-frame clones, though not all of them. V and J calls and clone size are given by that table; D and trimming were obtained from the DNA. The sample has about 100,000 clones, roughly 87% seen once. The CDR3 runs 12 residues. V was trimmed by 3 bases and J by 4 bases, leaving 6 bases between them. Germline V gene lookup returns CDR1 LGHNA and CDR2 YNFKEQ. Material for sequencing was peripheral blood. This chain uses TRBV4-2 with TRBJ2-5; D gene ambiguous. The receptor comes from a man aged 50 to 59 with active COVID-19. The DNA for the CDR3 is TGTGCCAGCAGCCAGAACGGAGAGACCCAGTACTTC. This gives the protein CASSQNGETQYF.